This T cell receptor beta chain was documented in a study of T cell clonotyping in hematopoietic cell transplantation. As for the study in general: Pretransplant recipient samples were taken after cytoreduction.

TCRdb keeps only in-frame clones here, not all; method: immunoSEQ multiplex PCR. The sample shows roughly 30,000 clones, more than 70% of them seen only once. Findings and limits, study-wide: Pathologically expanded recipient clonotypes increased progressively from day 30 to day 180 as diversity fell. Broader posttransplant TCR repertoire diversity was predicted by graft donor and pretransplant recipient Inverse Simpson Index values. Few recipient clonotypes overlapped donors; over 97% were de novo at given depth.

Trimming stripped 4 bases from V and 7 bases from J, with 20 bases between. The CDR3 has 17 amino acids. With regard to this clone: No antigen is known for it.

Time point of the sample: recipient sample about 28 days before transplant, after cytoreduction. The specimen was peripheral blood mononuclear cells, collected before stem cell transplant. This clonotype was sampled from a man aged 40-49 years with acute myeloid leukemia. Some clones in this sample may be carry-over from other donors' samples. The chain has TRBV23-1 and TRBJ1-6, with TRBD1 as a possible D gene (6 bases). TRBV23-1 is marked as an open reading frame, function uncertain. The CDR3 sequence: CASSPTGGVGGNSPLHF. CDR3 nucleotide sequence: TGCGCCAGCAGTCCGACAGGCGGGGTGGGCGGAAATTCACCCCTCCACTTT.